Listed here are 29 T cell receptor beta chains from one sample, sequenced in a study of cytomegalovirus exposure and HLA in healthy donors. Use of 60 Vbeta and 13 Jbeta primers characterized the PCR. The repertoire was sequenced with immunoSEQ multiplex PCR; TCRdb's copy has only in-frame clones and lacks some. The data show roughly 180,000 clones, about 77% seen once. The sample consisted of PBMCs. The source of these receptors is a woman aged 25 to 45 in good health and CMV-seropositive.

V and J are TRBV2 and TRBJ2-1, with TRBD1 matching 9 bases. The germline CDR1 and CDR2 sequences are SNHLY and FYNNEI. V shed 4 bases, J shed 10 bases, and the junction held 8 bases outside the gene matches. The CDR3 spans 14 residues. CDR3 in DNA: TGTGCCAGCAGTGTTATGGGGACAGGGATCGAGCAGTTCTTC. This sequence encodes CASSVMGTGIEQFF.

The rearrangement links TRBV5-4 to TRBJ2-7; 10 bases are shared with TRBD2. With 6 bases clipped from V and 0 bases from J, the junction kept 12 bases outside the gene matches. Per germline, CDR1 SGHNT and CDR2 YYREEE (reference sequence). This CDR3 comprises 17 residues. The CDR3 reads CASKRGGPNRSSYEQYF. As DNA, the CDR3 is TGTGCCAGCAAGCGGGGGGGCCCTAACCGAAGCTCCTACGAGCAGTACTTC.

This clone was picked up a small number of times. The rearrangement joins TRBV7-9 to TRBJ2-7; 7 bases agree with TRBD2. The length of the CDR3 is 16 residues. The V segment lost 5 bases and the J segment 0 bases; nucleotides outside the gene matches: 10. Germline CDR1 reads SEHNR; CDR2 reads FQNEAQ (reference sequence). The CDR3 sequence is CASSHGGGGTSYEQYF. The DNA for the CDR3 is TGTGCCAGCAGCCACGGTGGGGGAGGGACCTCCTACGAGCAGTACTTC.

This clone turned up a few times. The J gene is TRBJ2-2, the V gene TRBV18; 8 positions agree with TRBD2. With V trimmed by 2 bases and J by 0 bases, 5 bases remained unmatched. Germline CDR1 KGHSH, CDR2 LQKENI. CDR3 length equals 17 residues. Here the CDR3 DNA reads TGTGCCAGCTCACCATTGGCGGGAGGTTCGAACACCGGGGAGCTGTTTTTT. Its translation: CASSPLAGGSNTGELFF.

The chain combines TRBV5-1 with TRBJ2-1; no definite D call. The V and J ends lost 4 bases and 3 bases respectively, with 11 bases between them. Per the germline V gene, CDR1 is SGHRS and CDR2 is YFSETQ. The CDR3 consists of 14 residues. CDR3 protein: CASSTQKNYNEQFF. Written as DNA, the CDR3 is TGCGCCAGCAGCACTCAAAAGAACTACAATGAGCAGTTCTTC. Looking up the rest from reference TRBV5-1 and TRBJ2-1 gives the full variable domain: KAGVTQTPRYLIKTRGQQVTLSCSPISGHRSVSWYQQTPGQGLQFLFEYFSETQRNKGNFPGRFSGRQFSNSRSEMNVSTLELGDSALYLCASSTQKNYNEQFFGPGTRLTVL.

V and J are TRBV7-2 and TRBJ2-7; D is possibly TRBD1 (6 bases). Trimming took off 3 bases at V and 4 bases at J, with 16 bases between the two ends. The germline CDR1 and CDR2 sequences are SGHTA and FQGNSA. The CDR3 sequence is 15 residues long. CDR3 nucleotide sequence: TGTGCCAGCAGCTTGACAGGAGAGGGGGTGTACGAGCAGTACTTC. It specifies CASSLTGEGVYEQYF.

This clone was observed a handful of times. The CDR3 spells CASCGGTGESYEQYF. In DNA, the CDR3 is TGTGCCAGCTGTGGAGGGACAGGGGAATCCTACGAGCAGTACTTC. The rearrangement uses TRBV11-2 and TRBJ2-7, with 10 bases identical to TRBD1. The CDR3 length is 15 residues. With V trimmed by 8 bases and J by 1 base, 8 bases remained unmatched. CDR1 is SGHAT and CDR2 is FQNNGV in the germline V gene.

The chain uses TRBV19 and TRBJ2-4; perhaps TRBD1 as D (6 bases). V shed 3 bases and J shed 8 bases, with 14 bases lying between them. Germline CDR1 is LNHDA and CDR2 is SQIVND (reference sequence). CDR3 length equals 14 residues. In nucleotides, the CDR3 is TGTGCCAGTAGTATGAGGACAGCCTCGGACATTCAGTACTTC. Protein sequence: CASSMRTASDIQYF.

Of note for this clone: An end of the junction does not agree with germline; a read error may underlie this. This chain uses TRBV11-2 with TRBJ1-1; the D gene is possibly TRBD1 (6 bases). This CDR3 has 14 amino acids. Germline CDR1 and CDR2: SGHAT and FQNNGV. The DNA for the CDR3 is TGTGCCAGCAGCGCGGCGGGGGCGGACACTGGAGCTTTCTTT. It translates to CASSAAGADTGAFF.

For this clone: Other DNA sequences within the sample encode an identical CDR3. The CDR3 region is CASSFRETQYF. The DNA for the CDR3 is TGTGCCAGCAGTTTCCGAGAGACCCAGTACTTC. The rearrangement joins TRBV27 to TRBJ2-5, with no clear D. In germline, CDR1 is MNHEY, CDR2 SMNVEV (reference sequence). Trimming left V 3 bases short and J 4 bases short, with 3 bases between. The CDR3 is 11 residues long.

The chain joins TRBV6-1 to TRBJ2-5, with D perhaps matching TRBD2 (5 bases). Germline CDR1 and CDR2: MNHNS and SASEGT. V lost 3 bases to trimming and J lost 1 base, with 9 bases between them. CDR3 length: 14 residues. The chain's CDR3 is CASSDKRSQETQYF. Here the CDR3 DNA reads TGTGCCAGCAGTGACAAGCGGAGCCAAGAGACCCAGTACTTC.

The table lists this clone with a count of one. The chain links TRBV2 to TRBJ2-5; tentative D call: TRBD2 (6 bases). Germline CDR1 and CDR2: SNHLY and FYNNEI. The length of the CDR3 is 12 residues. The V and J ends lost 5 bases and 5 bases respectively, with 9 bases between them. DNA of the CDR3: TGTGCCAGCAGTTGGGGGGAGGAGACCCAGTACTTC. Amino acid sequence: CASSWGEETQYF. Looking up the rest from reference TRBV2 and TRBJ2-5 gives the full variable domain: EPEVTQTPSHQVTQMGQEVILRCVPISNHLYFYWYRQILGQKVEFLVSFYNNEISEKSEIFDDQFSVERPDGSNFTLKIRSTKLEDSAMYFCASSWGEETQYFGPGTRLLVL.

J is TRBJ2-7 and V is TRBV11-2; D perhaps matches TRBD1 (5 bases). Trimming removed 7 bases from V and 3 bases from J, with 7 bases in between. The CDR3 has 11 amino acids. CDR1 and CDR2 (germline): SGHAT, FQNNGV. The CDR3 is CASTTGYEQYF. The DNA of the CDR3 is TGTGCCAGCACCACAGGCTACGAGCAGTACTTC.

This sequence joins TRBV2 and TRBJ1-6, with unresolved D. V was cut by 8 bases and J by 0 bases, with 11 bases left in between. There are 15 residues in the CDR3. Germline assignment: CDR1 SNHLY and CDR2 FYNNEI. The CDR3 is CASSPVSSYNSPLHF. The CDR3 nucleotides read TGTGCCAGCTCTCCTGTGAGCTCCTATAATTCACCCCTCCACTTT. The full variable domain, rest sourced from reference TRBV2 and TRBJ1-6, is EPEVTQTPSHQVTQMGQEVILRCVPISNHLYFYWYRQILGQKVEFLVSFYNNEISEKSEIFDDQFSVERPDGSNFTLKIRSTKLEDSAMYFCASSPVSSYNSPLHFGNGTRLTVT.

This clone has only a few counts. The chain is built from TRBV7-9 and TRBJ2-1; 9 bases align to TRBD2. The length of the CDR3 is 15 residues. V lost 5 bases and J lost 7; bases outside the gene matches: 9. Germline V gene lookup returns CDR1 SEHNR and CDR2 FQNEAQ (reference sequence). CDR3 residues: CASSIPGLARNEQFF. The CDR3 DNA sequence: TGTGCCAGCAGCATTCCGGGACTAGCAAGGAATGAGCAGTTCTTC.

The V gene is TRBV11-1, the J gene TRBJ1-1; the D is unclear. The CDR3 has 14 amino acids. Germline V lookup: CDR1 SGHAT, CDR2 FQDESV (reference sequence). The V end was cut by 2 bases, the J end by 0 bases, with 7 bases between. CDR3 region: CASSLRSVNTEAFF. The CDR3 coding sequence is TGTGCCAGCAGCTTAAGATCGGTGAACACTGAAGCTTTCTTT.

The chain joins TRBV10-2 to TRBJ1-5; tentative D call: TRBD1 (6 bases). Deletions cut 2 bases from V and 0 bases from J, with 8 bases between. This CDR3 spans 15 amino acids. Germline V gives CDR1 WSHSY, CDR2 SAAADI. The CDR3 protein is CASSEGTISNQPQHF. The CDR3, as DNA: TGCGCCAGCAGTGAGGGGACAATTAGCAATCAGCCCCAGCATTTT.

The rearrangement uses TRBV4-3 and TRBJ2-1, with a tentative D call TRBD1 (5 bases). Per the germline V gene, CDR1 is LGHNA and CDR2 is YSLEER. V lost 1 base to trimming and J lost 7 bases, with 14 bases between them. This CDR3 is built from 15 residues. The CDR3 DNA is TGCGCCAGCAGCCAAGGTAAGGGGCCCCGAAATGAGCAGTTCTTC. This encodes CASSQGKGPRNEQFF.

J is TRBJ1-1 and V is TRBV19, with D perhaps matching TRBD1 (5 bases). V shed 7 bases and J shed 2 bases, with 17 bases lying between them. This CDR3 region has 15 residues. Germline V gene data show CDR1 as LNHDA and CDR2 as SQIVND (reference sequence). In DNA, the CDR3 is TGTGCCAGTAACACTGGACGGGACTTCAACACTGAAGCTTTCTTT. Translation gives CASNTGRDFNTEAFF. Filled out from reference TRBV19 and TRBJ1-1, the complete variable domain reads DGGITQSPKYLFRKEGQNVTLSCEQNLNHDAMYWYRQDPGQGLRLIYYSQIVNDFQKGDIAEGYSVSREKKESFPLTVTSAQKNPTAFYLCASNTGRDFNTEAFFGQGTRLTVV.

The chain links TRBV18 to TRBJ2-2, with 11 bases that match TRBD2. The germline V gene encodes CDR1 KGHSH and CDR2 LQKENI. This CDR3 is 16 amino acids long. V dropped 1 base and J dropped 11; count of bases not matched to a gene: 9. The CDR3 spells CASSPRLAGGRGELFF. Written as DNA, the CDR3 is TGTGCCAGCTCACCACGGCTAGCGGGGGGCCGCGGAGAGCTGTTTTTT.

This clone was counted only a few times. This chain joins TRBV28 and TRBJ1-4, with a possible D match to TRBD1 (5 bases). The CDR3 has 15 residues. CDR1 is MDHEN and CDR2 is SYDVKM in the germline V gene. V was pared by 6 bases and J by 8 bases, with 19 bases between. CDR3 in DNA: TGTGCCAGCAGGATCCGGGACTACACTCAAGAAAAACTGTTTTTT. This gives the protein CASRIRDYTQEKLFF.

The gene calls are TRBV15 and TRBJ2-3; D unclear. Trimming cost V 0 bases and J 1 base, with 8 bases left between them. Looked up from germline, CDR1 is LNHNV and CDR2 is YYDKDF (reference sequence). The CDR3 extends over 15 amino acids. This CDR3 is CATSRDGSGTDTQYF. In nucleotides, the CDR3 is TGTGCCACCAGCAGAGATGGCAGTGGCACAGATACGCAGTATTTT.

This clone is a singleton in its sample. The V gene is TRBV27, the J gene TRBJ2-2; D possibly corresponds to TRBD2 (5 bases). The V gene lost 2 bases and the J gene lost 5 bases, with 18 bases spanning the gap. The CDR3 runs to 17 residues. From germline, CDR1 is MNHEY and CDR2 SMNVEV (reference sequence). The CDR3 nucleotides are TGTGCCAGCAGTTTACCCCGATCGGGAAGTCGGACCGGGGAGCTGTTTTTT. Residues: CASSLPRSGSRTGELFF.

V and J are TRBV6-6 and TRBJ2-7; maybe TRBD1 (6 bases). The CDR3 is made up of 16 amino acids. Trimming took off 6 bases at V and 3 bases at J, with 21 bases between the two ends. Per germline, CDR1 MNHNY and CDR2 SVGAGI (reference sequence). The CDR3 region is CASSPNRQGLNYEQYF. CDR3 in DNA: TGTGCCAGCAGCCCAAATCGTCAGGGGTTGAACTACGAGCAGTACTTC.

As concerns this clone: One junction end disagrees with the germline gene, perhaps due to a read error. CDR3 loop: CASSPDSLGNEQFF. Written as DNA, the CDR3 is TGTGCTAGCAGTCCAGACAGCCTTGGCAATGAGCAGTTCTTC. The chain uses TRBV7-7 and TRBJ2-1; D may be TRBD1 (5 bases). CDR3 length: 14 amino acids. Germline V CDR1 and CDR2: SSHAT, FNYEAQ (reference sequence).

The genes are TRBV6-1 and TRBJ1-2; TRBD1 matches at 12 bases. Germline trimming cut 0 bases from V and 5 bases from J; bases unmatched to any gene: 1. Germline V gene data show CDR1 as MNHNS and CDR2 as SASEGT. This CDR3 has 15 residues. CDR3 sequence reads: CASSEAGQGAYGYTF. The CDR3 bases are TGTGCCAGCAGTGAAGCGGGACAGGGGGCTTATGGCTACACCTTC.

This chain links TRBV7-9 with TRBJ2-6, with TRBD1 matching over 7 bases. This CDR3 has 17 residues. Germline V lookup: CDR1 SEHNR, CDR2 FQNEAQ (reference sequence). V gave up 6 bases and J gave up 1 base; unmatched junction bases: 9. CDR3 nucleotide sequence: TGTGCCAGCAGGAGACAGGGCCCGGTATCTGGGGCCAACGTCCTGACTTTC. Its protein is CASRRQGPVSGANVLTF.

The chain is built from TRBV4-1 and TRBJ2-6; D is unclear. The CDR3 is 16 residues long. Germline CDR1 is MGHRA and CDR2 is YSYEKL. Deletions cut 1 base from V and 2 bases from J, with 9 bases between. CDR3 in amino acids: CASSQVLGTGANVLTF. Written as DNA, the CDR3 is TGCGCCAGCAGCCAAGTTCTAGGAACTGGGGCCAACGTCCTGACTTTC.

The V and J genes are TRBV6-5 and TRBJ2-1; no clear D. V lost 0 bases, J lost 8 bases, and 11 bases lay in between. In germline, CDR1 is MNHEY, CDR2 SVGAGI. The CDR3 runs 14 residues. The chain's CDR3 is CASSYSIVSDEQFF. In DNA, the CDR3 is TGTGCCAGCAGTTACTCGATAGTAAGCGATGAGCAGTTCTTC.